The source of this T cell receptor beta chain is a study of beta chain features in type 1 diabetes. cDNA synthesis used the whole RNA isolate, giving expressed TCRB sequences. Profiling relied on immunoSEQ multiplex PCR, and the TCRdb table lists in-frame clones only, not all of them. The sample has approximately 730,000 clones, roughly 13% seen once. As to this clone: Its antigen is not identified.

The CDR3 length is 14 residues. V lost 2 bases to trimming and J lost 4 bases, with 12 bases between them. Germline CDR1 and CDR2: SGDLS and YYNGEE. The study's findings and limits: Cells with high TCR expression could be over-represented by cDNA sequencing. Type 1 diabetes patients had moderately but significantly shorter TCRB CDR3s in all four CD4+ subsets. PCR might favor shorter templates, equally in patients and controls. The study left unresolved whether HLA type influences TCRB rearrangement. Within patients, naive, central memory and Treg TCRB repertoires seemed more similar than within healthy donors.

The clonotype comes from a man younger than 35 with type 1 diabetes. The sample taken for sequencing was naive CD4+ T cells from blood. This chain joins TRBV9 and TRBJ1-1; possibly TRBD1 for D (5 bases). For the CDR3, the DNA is TGTGCCAGCAGCGTCACCCCCCAGGGCACTGAAGCTTTCTTT. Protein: CASSVTPQGTEAFF.